Presented here are 32 T cell receptor beta chains from one specimen sequenced in a study of blood T cells in healthy people across ages. Through a sample-barcoded 5' primer and a J-beta primer mix, a second PCR was run for about 6 to 12 cycles. Using its own MiXCR run on the 5' RACE reads, TCRdb lists one record per CDR3 protein. The sample contains about 1,500,000 distinct CDR3 sequences, 28% of which appear only once. The sample comprised blood. The receptors here all came from a woman aged 30 to 39 in good health.

In its sample, this clonotype was seen a few times. The chain has TRBV29-1 and TRBJ2-3, with no clear D. Germline V lookup: CDR1 SQVTM, CDR2 ANQGSEA. This CDR3 has 13 amino acids. Trimming took 2 bases from V and 2 from J, leaving 8 bases between them. CDR3 sequence reads: CSVEQANTDTQYF. The CDR3 coding sequence is TGCAGCGTTGAACAGGCTAACACAGATACGCAGTATTTT.

This clonotype has a handful of counts. V gene TRBV6-5 combines with J gene TRBJ2-5; weak D call: TRBD2 (6 bases). Germline CDR1 MNHEY, CDR2 SVGAGI. V lost 2 bases and J lost 2, with 15 bases in between. The CDR3 loop spans 16 amino acids. The CDR3 sequence: CASSYAFSGPQETQYF. In DNA form, the CDR3 reads TGTGCCAGCAGTTACGCTTTTAGCGGACCTCAAGAGACCCAGTACTTC.

This clonotype was counted ten times or more. The chain employs TRBV4-3 and TRBJ2-3, with D possibly matching TRBD1 (5 bases). V lost 0 bases, J lost 7 bases, and 8 bases lay in between. This CDR3 spans 13 amino acids. Germline CDR1 reads LGHNA; CDR2 reads YSLEER. The CDR3 nucleotides read TGCGCCAGCAGCCAAGACGCAGGGAATACGCAGTATTTT. It is translated as CASSQDAGNTQYF.

In this sample, this clonotype turned up a few times. This sequence joins TRBV7-9 and TRBJ2-7; no firm D call. This CDR3 has 13 amino acids. The germline CDR1 and CDR2 sequences are SEHNR and FQNEAQ (reference sequence). The ends were cut back, 4 bases at V and 6 bases at J, with 13 bases in the middle. CDR3 DNA sequence: TGTGCCAGCAGCTCCTCGACCCTGACCGAGCAGTACTTC. The encoded protein is CASSSSTLTEQYF.

In this sample, this clonotype turned up many times. The V call is TRBV20-1, the J call TRBJ2-7, with 7 bases aligning to TRBD1. The germline CDR1 and CDR2 sequences are DFQATT and SNEGSKA (reference sequence). Unmatched junction bases numbered 9, after V lost 5 bases and J lost 5 bases. CDR3 length: 13 residues. The CDR3: CSAHRDRSDEQYF. The CDR3 DNA sequence: TGCAGTGCTCATCGGGACAGATCTGACGAGCAGTACTTC.

As to this clonotype: A much more abundant neighbour one base away suggests this may be a read error. This chain links TRBV4-3 with TRBJ2-6; perhaps TRBD1 as D (5 bases). This CDR3 is 12 amino acids long. Germline V gives CDR1 LGHNA, CDR2 YSLEER. CDR3 sequence reads: CASGTGASVLTF. The CDR3 DNA follows: TGCGCCAGCGGCACTGGGGCCAGCGTCCTGACTTTC.

The rearrangement links TRBV20-1 to TRBJ2-6; 7 nucleotides match TRBD1. V dropped 7 bases and J dropped 0; count of bases not matched to a gene: 12. Germline V gene lookup returns CDR1 DFQATT and CDR2 SNEGSKA (reference sequence). The CDR3 totals 17 residues. CDR3 region: CSVPRRTGPSGANVLTF. The CDR3 coding sequence is TGCAGTGTTCCCCGGCGGACAGGACCCTCTGGGGCCAACGTCCTGACTTTC.

The chain has TRBV4-3 and TRBJ2-1, with TRBD2 matching 9 bases. V lost 4 bases to trimming and J lost 5 bases; unmatched junction nucleotides: 6. This CDR3 is 15 amino acids long. The V gene's germline CDR1 is LGHNA and CDR2 YSLEER. In nucleotides, the CDR3 is TGCGCCAGCAGCCTTAGGACTAGCGACGACAATGAGCAGTTCTTC. Translating gives CASSLRTSDDNEQFF.

The table lists this clonotype with a count of one. The CDR3 DNA reads TGTGCCAGCAGCTTAGGAGTAGCGGGGCGGGGAGATACGCAGTATTTT. Translation gives CASSLGVAGRGDTQYF. The chain combines TRBV7-2 with TRBJ2-3; 8 positions agree with TRBD2. The CDR3 loop spans 16 amino acids. The V gene's germline CDR1 is SGHTA and CDR2 FQGNSA. J gave up 5 bases and V 1 base, and 8 bases lay outside the gene matches.

This clonotype was detected many times. The rearrangement joins TRBV7-9 to TRBJ2-1, with D uncertain. Deletions cut 10 bases from V and 9 bases from J, with 16 bases between. The length of the CDR3 is 12 residues. Germline CDR1 and CDR2: SEHNR and FQNEAQ (reference sequence). CDR3 nucleotide sequence: TGTGCCACCGGTCAGATCACAAGTGAGCAGTTCTTC. Protein product: CATGQITSEQFF.

Remarks on this clonotype: At one end the junction does not follow the germline gene, possibly because of a read error. The gene calls are TRBV6-5 and TRBJ2-1; tentatively, D is TRBD1 (5 bases). Per the germline V gene, CDR1 is MNHEY and CDR2 is SVGAGI. The CDR3 is 17 amino acids. In DNA form, the CDR3 reads TGTGCCAGTAGTTACTCGAACGCCAGGGAAGGATTAAATGAGCAGTTCTTC. As protein: CASSYSNAREGLNEQFF.

This clonotype has just a few counts. The chain joins TRBV4-3 to TRBJ2-4; TRBD2 is a possible D gene (6 bases). TRBJ2-7 explains the end of the DNA better; the J call may be wrong. This CDR3 spans 14 amino acids. Germline V CDR1 and CDR2: LGHNA, YSLEER. The CDR3 reads CASSQDRLEGEQYF. The DNA of the CDR3 is TGCGCCAGCAGCCAAGATCGACTAGAGGGCGAGCAGTACTTC.

V gene TRBV6-6 combines with J gene TRBJ2-3; 12 bases agree with TRBD2. V shed 6 bases and J 3 bases; nucleotides not matched to a gene: 7. The CDR3 extends over 16 amino acids. Germline CDR1 MNHNY, CDR2 SVGAGI (reference sequence). CDR3 bases: TGTGCCAGCAGCCCTCGGACTAGCGGGAAGACAGATACGCAGTATTTT. Encoded protein: CASSPRTSGKTDTQYF.

This clonotype has ten or more counts. CDR3 sequence: CSANPGLVGEQYF. CDR3 nucleotide sequence: TGCAGTGCCAACCCGGGACTAGTGGGAGAGCAGTACTTC. The J gene is TRBJ2-5, the V gene TRBV20-1, with 8 bases fitting TRBD2. V trimming: 6 bases; J trimming: 11 bases; junction bases outside the gene matches: 14. Per the germline V gene, CDR1 is DFQATT and CDR2 is SNEGSKA (reference sequence). The CDR3 has 13 residues.

V usage is TRBV5-1 and J usage is TRBJ1-4, with a weak D call TRBD1 (5 bases). With 4 bases removed from V and 8 bases from J, the gap between germline ends came to 18 bases. This CDR3 has 15 residues. In germline, CDR1 is SGHRS, CDR2 YFSETQ. The CDR3 loop reads CASSPQGGVKEKLFF. CDR3 coding DNA: TGCGCCAGCAGCCCGCAGGGAGGAGTGAAAGAAAAACTGTTTTTT.

The J gene is TRBJ1-2, the V gene TRBV20-1; D not resolved. This CDR3 region has 14 residues. V was shortened by 1 base and J by 1 base, with 10 bases between the two germline ends. CDR1 DFQATT and CDR2 SNEGSKA come from the germline V gene (reference sequence). Here the CDR3 reads CSARVPEFNYGYTF. The CDR3 DNA follows: TGCAGTGCTAGAGTTCCGGAATTTAACTATGGCTACACCTTC.

This sequence joins TRBV28 and TRBJ1-2; no clear D. The CDR3 runs 12 residues. Trimming cost V 7 bases and J 3 bases, with 9 bases left between them. Germline lookup yields CDR1 MDHEN and CDR2 SYDVKM. CDR3 loop: CASTPSHYGYTF. The CDR3 bases are TGTGCCAGCACCCCATCCCACTATGGCTACACCTTC.

The chain uses TRBV29-1 and TRBJ1-1; D unresolved. In germline, CDR1 is SQVTM, CDR2 ANQGSEA. The CDR3 is made up of 10 amino acids. Trimming took 2 bases from V and 7 from J, leaving 5 bases between them. CDR3 in DNA: TGCAGCGTTGAAAGATTTGAAGCTTTCTTT. Translated: CSVERFEAFF.

The sample holds a few counts of this clonotype. The chain is built from TRBV11-2 and TRBJ1-2; tentative D call: TRBD1 (5 bases). CDR1 SGHAT and CDR2 FQNNGV come from the germline V gene. V was shortened by 5 bases and J by 8 bases, with 15 bases between the two germline ends. The CDR3 is 13 residues long. The DNA of the CDR3 is TGTGCCAGCAGCGTATCGGGACCTGGGGGCTACACCTTC. It is translated as CASSVSGPGGYTF.

The V gene is TRBV7-2, the J gene TRBJ1-2; 7 bases agree with TRBD1. This CDR3 spans 14 amino acids. Germline CDR1 is SGHTA and CDR2 is FQGNSA. The ends lost 9 bases at V and 4 bases at J; junction bases unmatched: 11. CDR3 protein: CASPTQGVSYGYTF. The CDR3 nucleotides are TGTGCCAGTCCGACCCAGGGGGTTAGCTATGGCTACACCTTC.

The chain carries TRBV19 and TRBJ2-2, with D unresolved. Trimming took off 0 bases at V and 0 bases at J, with 8 bases between the two ends. Per the germline V gene, CDR1 is LNHDA and CDR2 is SQIVND (reference sequence). This CDR3 has 16 amino acids. CDR3 loop: CASSIDRTSNTGELFF. The CDR3 DNA is TGTGCCAGTAGTATAGATCGGACCTCGAACACCGGGGAGCTGTTTTTT.

This chain links TRBV20-1 with TRBJ2-1; 12 bases line up with TRBD2. J was trimmed by 8 bases and V by 5 bases; bases with no gene match: 13. The CDR3 totals 16 residues. Germline values: CDR1 DFQATT, CDR2 SNEGSKA (reference sequence). For the CDR3, the DNA is TGCAGTGCTTCCGGGGCTAGCGGGAGGGCCAGGGATGAGCAGTTCTTC. As protein: CSASGASGRARDEQFF.

The rearrangement uses TRBV20-1 and TRBJ2-3; 7 nucleotides align to TRBD2. The V segment lost 3 bases and the J segment 1 base; nucleotides outside the gene matches: 10. The V gene's germline CDR1 is DFQATT and CDR2 SNEGSKA (reference sequence). The CDR3 covers 16 residues. The CDR3 reads CSARKIRGVGTDTQYF. CDR3 nucleotides: TGCAGTGCTAGGAAAATCCGGGGGGTGGGCACAGATACGCAGTATTTT.

This clonotype was found many times. The chain carries TRBV6-1 and TRBJ1-6; D call uncertain. In germline, CDR1 is MNHNS, CDR2 SASEGT. V dropped 5 bases and J dropped 9 bases, with 14 bases sitting between them. The CDR3 has 14 residues. The CDR3 protein is CASSRQQGGSPLHF. The CDR3 coding sequence is TGTGCCAGCAGTCGCCAACAAGGTGGTTCACCCCTCCACTTT.

Concerning this clonotype: At one of its ends the junction is not consistent with the germline gene, which may arise from a read error. The rearrangement uses TRBV10-3 and TRBJ2-3; no firm D call. The germline gives CDR1 ENHRY, CDR2 SYGVKD. The CDR3 is made up of 13 amino acids. The CDR3 bases are TGTGCCGTCAGTGACGGCGCCGCAGATACGCAGTATTTT. It codes for CAVSDGAADTQYF.

This clonotype was observed at least ten times. The chain combines TRBV28 with TRBJ2-7; D uncertain. The CDR3 sequence is 11 residues long. V lost 6 bases to trimming and J lost 4 bases, with 7 bases between them. Germline V CDR1 and CDR2: MDHEN, SYDVKM. The CDR3 loop reads CASRDYYEQYF. DNA of the CDR3: TGTGCCAGCAGGGATTATTACGAGCAGTACTTC.

The chain recombines TRBV3-1 with TRBJ1-1; D unresolved. Germline CDR1 is LGHDT and CDR2 is YNNKEL (reference sequence). Between the trimmed V and J ends, which lost 1 base and 7 bases, there was a span of 7 bases. The CDR3 extends over 12 amino acids. CDR3 region: CASSQAYREAFF. The CDR3 nucleotides are TGTGCCAGCAGCCAAGCATATCGTGAAGCTTTCTTT.

In this sample, this clonotype turned up a few times. This sequence joins TRBV12-3 or TRBV12-4 and TRBJ2-2; 7 bases map to TRBD2. The CDR3 spans 12 residues. Germline trimming cut 6 bases from V and 8 bases from J; bases unmatched to any gene: 3. The CDR3 coding sequence is TGTGCCAGCAGGGAACTAGCGGGGGAGCTGTTTTTT. This codes for CASRELAGELFF.

V gene TRBV7-7 combines with J gene TRBJ1-1, with 7 bases fitting TRBD1. The trim removed 5 bases at V and 2 bases at J, leaving 8 bases unmatched. The CDR3 is 15 amino acids. Germline assignment: CDR1 SSHAT and CDR2 FNYEAQ (reference sequence). CDR3 in DNA: TGTGCCAGCAGCAATTACCGGGACAGTAACACTGAAGCTTTCTTT. It is translated as CASSNYRDSNTEAFF.

Details on this clonotype: A much larger clone sits a single nucleotide away, making a read error possible. This rearrangement joins TRBV20-1 to TRBJ2-4, with D unresolved. The germline CDR1 and CDR2 sequences are DFQATT and SNEGSKA (reference sequence). Deletions cut 6 bases from V and 13 bases from J, with 22 bases between. This CDR3 comprises 13 residues. The CDR3 DNA follows: TGCAGTGCAAGTGGTACGCTCTACAATGAGCAGTACTTC. Residues: CSASGTLYNEQYF.

This clonotype occurred many times. This sequence joins TRBV6-5 and TRBJ2-3, with TRBD2 matching 12 bases. The CDR3 covers 16 residues. Germline V gene data show CDR1 as MNHEY and CDR2 as SVGAGI. Unmatched junction bases numbered 5, after V lost 2 bases and J lost 5 bases. The CDR3 bases are TGTGCCAGCAGTTACACTCCTAGCGGGAGGGGAGATACGCAGTATTTT. Its translation: CASSYTPSGRGDTQYF.

There are a few counts of this clonotype. The DNA of the CDR3 is TGTGCCAGCAGCTCTACTAGCGCACAGACCTACGAGCAGTACTTC. Translating it yields CASSSTSAQTYEQYF. This chain links TRBV7-9 with TRBJ2-7, with 7 bases identical to TRBD2. CDR1 SEHNR and CDR2 FQNEAQ come from the germline V gene (reference sequence). V was pared by 4 bases and J by 2 bases, with 8 bases of the junction left unmatched. The CDR3 has 15 residues.